The entry below gives a single T cell receptor beta chain sequence along with its context. This entry belongs to a study of blood T cells in healthy people across ages. For the second PCR, which ran for roughly 6 to 12 cycles, a sample-barcoded 5' primer and a J-beta primer mix were used. TCRdb re-analysed the 5' RACE reads in MiXCR, keeping a single row per CDR3 protein. The sample includes around 1,100,000 distinct CDR3 sequences, less than 45% seen only once; the top ten take about 12%. CDR1 is SGHTA, CDR2 FQGNSA, per germline. The V and J ends lost 2 bases and 2 bases, in that order; junction bases with no gene match: 7. The CDR3 has 18 residues.

Sequenced: blood. The receptor was derived from a man younger than 30 in good health. This chain joins TRBV7-2 and TRBJ2-1, with 12 nucleotides matching TRBD2. CDR3 sequence (DNA): TGTGCCAGCAGCTTATGGGCACTAGCGGGGGGAGCCTACAATGAGCAGTTCTTC. It yields the protein CASSLWALAGGAYNEQFF.